Below, 26 T cell receptor beta chains from the same sample are listed, as sequenced in a study of blood T cell repertoires in COVID-19. The protocol was immunoSEQ multiplex PCR, while the TCRdb copy is restricted to in-frame clones and leaves out a portion. The data hold under 350,000 clones, with around 90% observed a single time. Material: peripheral blood. Receptors were obtained from a man between 50 and 59 years old with acute or convalescent COVID-19.

The chain links TRBV6-1 to TRBJ1-2; D is unclear. V dropped 3 bases and J dropped 0 bases, with 11 bases sitting between them. The CDR3 covers 15 residues. Looked up from germline, CDR1 is MNHNS and CDR2 is SASEGT. Here the CDR3 reads CASSELTGTNYGYTF. The CDR3 bases are TGTGCCAGCAGTGAGCTTACCGGGACTAACTATGGCTACACCTTC.

CDR3 residues: CASSLTPDRWTNYGYTF. CDR3 bases: TGTGCCAGCAGCTTAACCCCTGACAGGTGGACTAACTATGGCTACACCTTC. The chain carries TRBV7-8 and TRBJ1-2; TRBD1 is a possible D gene (6 bases). V was clipped by 2 bases and J by 0 bases, with 16 bases between them. Germline V lookup: CDR1 SGHVS, CDR2 FQNEAQ. This CDR3 spans 17 amino acids.

The CDR3 sequence: CASSLTGIYTEAFF. CDR3 coding DNA: TGTGCCAGCAGTCTTACAGGGATTTACACTGAAGCTTTCTTT. V usage is TRBV11-2 and J usage is TRBJ1-1, with a weak D call TRBD1 (6 bases). With 6 bases removed from V and 3 bases from J, the gap between germline ends came to 14 bases. This CDR3 has 14 residues. CDR1 is SGHAT and CDR2 is FQNNGV in the germline V gene.

The genes are TRBV7-9 and TRBJ2-7, with D perhaps TRBD1 (6 bases). The CDR3 length is 13 residues. Trimming stripped 8 bases from V and 3 bases from J, with 14 bases between. Germline lookup yields CDR1 SEHNR and CDR2 FQNEAQ (reference sequence). CDR3: CASDRDTSYEQYF. CDR3 nucleotide sequence: TGTGCCAGCGACCGGGACACCAGCTACGAGCAGTACTTC.

The gene calls are TRBV20-1 and TRBJ1-1; D ambiguous. The CDR3 loop spans 11 amino acids. Germline CDR1 reads DFQATT; CDR2 reads SNEGSKA (reference sequence). Between the trimmed V and J ends, which lost 6 bases and 11 bases, there was a span of 16 bases. The CDR3 DNA follows: TGCAGTGCGACGGGAGGTAACCGGGCTTTCTTT. Translated, it gives CSATGGNRAFF.

V and J are TRBV7-9 and TRBJ2-7, with TRBD2 matching over 8 bases. V shed 1 base and J 3 bases; nucleotides not matched to a gene: 8. The CDR3 consists of 16 residues. From germline, CDR1 is SEHNR and CDR2 FQNEAQ (reference sequence). The CDR3 region is CASSLGARGAFYEQYF. The CDR3 DNA reads as TGTGCCAGCAGCTTAGGGGCGCGGGGGGCTTTCTACGAGCAGTACTTC.

The CDR3 DNA sequence: TGTGCCAGCAGCTTAATGGGAGGGGCCAAGAATTCACCCCTCCACTTT. This encodes CASSLMGGAKNSPLHF. The chain combines TRBV7-3 with TRBJ1-6; tentatively, D is TRBD1 (5 bases). The CDR3 covers 16 residues. Germline-derived CDR1 and CDR2 are SGHTA and FQGTGA. V was shortened by 1 base and J by 7 bases, with 14 bases between the two germline ends.

The chain is built from TRBV7-2 and TRBJ1-1, with D unclear. The germline gives CDR1 SGHTA, CDR2 FQGNSA. The CDR3 runs to 13 residues. V was trimmed by 3 bases and J by 3 bases, leaving 8 bases between them. Here the CDR3 reads CASSFNGDTEAFF. In DNA form, the CDR3 reads TGTGCCAGCAGCTTCAACGGGGACACTGAAGCTTTCTTT.

The CDR3 sequence is CASSIASAANYGYTF. DNA of the CDR3: TGTGCCAGTAGTATAGCGAGCGCTGCTAACTATGGCTACACCTTC. The V gene is TRBV19, the J gene TRBJ1-2; D remains ambiguous. The V end was cut by 1 base, the J end by 0 bases, with 9 bases between. CDR1 and CDR2 from the germline V gene are LNHDA and SQIVND (reference sequence). The CDR3 is 15 residues long.

The genes are TRBV9 and TRBJ2-4, with D hard to call. The CDR3 spans 14 residues. Trimming stripped 3 bases from V and 6 bases from J, with 13 bases between. From germline, CDR1 is SGDLS and CDR2 YYNGEE. Here the CDR3 reads CASSAMSGPNIQYF. The CDR3 coding sequence is TGTGCCAGCAGCGCCATGTCGGGTCCAAACATTCAGTACTTC.

V and J are TRBV3-1 (or the pseudogene TRBV3-2) and TRBJ2-5; TRBD1 matches at 11 bases. Trimming at V came to 0 bases and at J to 4 bases, leaving 7 bases not matched to a gene. Germline CDR1 reads LGHDT; CDR2 reads YNNKEL (reference sequence). The CDR3 loop spans 17 amino acids. CDR3 bases: TGTGCCAGCAGCCAAGACCCCCCGGGGACAGGGGGAGAGACCCAGTACTTC. This gives the protein CASSQDPPGTGGETQYF.

This rearrangement joins TRBV6-5 to TRBJ1-2; D is undetermined. The ends were cut back, 6 bases at V and 2 bases at J, with 16 bases in the middle. The CDR3 extends over 15 amino acids. Per germline, CDR1 MNHEY and CDR2 SVGAGI. The CDR3 DNA reads as TGTGCCAGCAGCGGGATGTGGGGTTCAAACTATGGCTACACCTTC. It encodes CASSGMWGSNYGYTF.

The V and J genes are TRBV7-9 and TRBJ1-1; a weak D match, TRBD1 (6 bases). This CDR3 has 14 residues. Germline CDR1 SEHNR, CDR2 FQNEAQ (reference sequence). V was clipped by 1 base and J by 7 bases, with 13 bases between them. In DNA form, the CDR3 reads TGTGCCAGCAGCTTAGATTCAGGGGACGATGAAGCTTTCTTT. Translating it yields CASSLDSGDDEAFF.

V is TRBV30 and J is TRBJ2-7, with 10 bases identical to TRBD2. V was pared by 8 bases and J by 1 base, with 11 bases of the junction left unmatched. This CDR3 has 15 amino acids. Germline lookup yields CDR1 GTSNPN and CDR2 SVGIG (reference sequence). The CDR3, as DNA: TGTGCCATAGACAGGCGGACTAGCGGATCCTACGAGCAGTACTTC. It is translated as CAIDRRTSGSYEQYF.

The V and J genes are TRBV5-1 and TRBJ2-3, with 12 bases aligning to TRBD1. V lost 3 bases and J lost 2; bases outside the gene matches: 4. The CDR3 covers 16 residues. Germline V gene data show CDR1 as SGHRS and CDR2 as YFSETQ. The CDR3 region is CASSSGTGGLTDTQYF. CDR3 nucleotide sequence: TGCGCCAGCAGCTCCGGGACAGGGGGCCTCACAGATACGCAGTATTTT.

The chain recombines TRBV29-1 with TRBJ1-2; a possible D gene is TRBD1 (6 bases). V lost 5 bases, J lost 2 bases, and 6 bases lay in between. The germline CDR1 and CDR2 sequences are SQVTM and ANQGSEA. The CDR3 has 11 residues. This chain's CDR3 is CSVQGNYGYTF. For the CDR3, the DNA is TGCAGCGTTCAGGGGAACTATGGCTACACCTTC.

The gene calls are TRBV18 and TRBJ1-5, with a tentative D call TRBD1 (5 bases). This CDR3 has 17 amino acids. Deletions cut 3 bases from V and 0 bases from J, with 15 bases between. CDR1 is KGHSH, CDR2 LQKENI, per germline. The CDR3 is CASSPSPDSYSNQPQHF. The CDR3, as DNA: TGTGCCAGCTCACCCTCTCCCGACAGTTATAGCAATCAGCCCCAGCATTTT.

The V and J genes are TRBV7-9 and TRBJ2-7; D gene ambiguous. This CDR3 is built from 13 residues. V was cut by 2 bases and J by 6 bases, with 11 bases left in between. In germline, CDR1 is SEHNR, CDR2 FQNEAQ (reference sequence). The CDR3 region is CASSLSVSSEQYF. The CDR3 nucleotides are TGTGCCAGCAGCTTATCAGTTAGCTCCGAGCAGTACTTC.

This sequence joins TRBV12-3 or TRBV12-4 and TRBJ2-5, with D unresolved. The CDR3 totals 13 residues. V lost 2 bases and J lost 1, with 5 bases in between. CDR3 region: CASSLYSQETQYF. CDR3 nucleotide sequence: TGTGCCAGCAGTTTATACTCCCAAGAGACCCAGTACTTC.

The chain employs TRBV10-3 and TRBJ2-7, with 11 bases fitting TRBD1. The V gene end was trimmed by 7 bases and the J gene end by 6 bases; junction bases not matched to a gene: 11. Germline CDR1 is ENHRY and CDR2 is SYGVKD. This CDR3 region has 15 residues. CDR3 protein: CAITATWTGGSEQYF. For the CDR3, the DNA is TGTGCCATCACCGCTACCTGGACAGGGGGCTCCGAGCAGTACTTC.

This clone was detected once. The chain is built from TRBV29-1 and TRBJ2-1, with 8 positions matching TRBD2. This CDR3 comprises 14 residues. Germline V gene lookup returns CDR1 SQVTM and CDR2 ANQGSEA. After removal of 3 bases from V and 8 bases from J, the junction contained 9 bases not matched to a gene. The CDR3 sequence is CSVDRLAGGDEQFF. Here the CDR3 DNA reads TGCAGCGTTGATAGGCTAGCGGGCGGCGATGAGCAGTTCTTC.

V and J are TRBV5-4 and TRBJ2-2; 9 positions match TRBD1. V shed 4 bases, J shed 7 bases, and the junction held 5 bases outside the gene matches. The length of the CDR3 is 14 residues. CDR1 and CDR2 from the germline V gene are SGHNT and YYREEE (reference sequence). This chain's CDR3 is CASSPGQGGGELFF. As DNA, the CDR3 is TGTGCCAGCAGCCCGGGACAGGGAGGCGGGGAGCTGTTTTTT.

The chain uses TRBV6-5 and TRBJ1-1; D perhaps matches TRBD1 (6 bases). This CDR3 region has 11 residues. CDR1 MNHEY and CDR2 SVGAGI come from the germline V gene. V was pared by 7 bases and J by 8 bases, with 11 bases between. The CDR3 DNA reads TGTGCCAGCACCATTGGGACAGAAGCTTTCTTT. It codes for CASTIGTEAFF.

This clone has just a few counts. V usage is TRBV12-3 or TRBV12-4 and J usage is TRBJ1-3; 9 positions match TRBD1. Unmatched junction bases numbered 2, after V lost 4 bases and J lost 7 bases. The CDR3 is 13 residues long. The CDR3 reads CASSWDRVNTIYF. CDR3 sequence (DNA): TGTGCCAGCAGTTGGGACAGGGTTAACACCATATATTTT.

The CDR3 nucleotides read TGTGCCAGCAGTGAGACACACGTTGCCGGGGAGCTGTTTTTT. It specifies CASSETHVAGELFF. This chain uses TRBV25-1 with TRBJ2-2; no clear D. This CDR3 has 14 amino acids. Trimming took off 3 bases at V and 6 bases at J, with 11 bases between the two ends. CDR1 and CDR2 from the germline V gene are MGHDK and SYGVNS.

The chain couples TRBV5-1 to TRBJ2-1; the match to TRBD2 covers 11 bases. The CDR3 is 13 residues long. CDR1 is SGHRS, CDR2 YFSETQ, per germline. J lost 12 bases, V lost 3 bases, and 5 bases had no gene match. The CDR3 is CASSSKLAGAQFF. The CDR3 coding sequence is TGCGCCAGCAGCTCCAAACTAGCGGGGGCGCAGTTCTTC.